The sequence of this TCR beta chain was determined in a study of cytomegalovirus exposure and HLA in healthy donors. Overall study findings and caveats: Analyses of presence and absence presupposed an approximately uniform sequencing depth across donors. In a later analysis, a genetic analysis reported fewer productive-TCR N-insertions in an Asian-associated ancestry cluster than the cohort average. Investigators reported 164 TCR beta chains as tied to cytomegalovirus. Equally common other TCR beta chains were less clonally expanded than HLA-associated ones, a later analysis found.

The CDR3 has 13 residues. Germline lookup yields CDR1 SQVTM and CDR2 ANQGSEA. Trimming removed 6 bases at V and 3 bases at J, with 15 bases between. In the case of this clone: Its antigen remains unknown. This CDR3 is missing its conserved last phenylalanine or tryptophan, likely due to a read error.

The PCR had 60 Vbeta and 13 Jbeta primers. Repertoires were generated with immunoSEQ multiplex PCR, while TCRdb's copy carries only in-frame clones and drops some. The sample lists 150,000 to 200,000 clones; roughly 76% were seen once. The chain recombines TRBV29-1 with TRBJ2-7; the D gene is possibly TRBD1 (5 bases). The TCR originated in a young woman in good health and CMV-seropositive. Sequencing was done on a sample of PBMCs. This CDR3 is CSVMTETFYEQYS. The CDR3 coding sequence is TGCAGCGTGATGACAGAGACATTCTACGAGCAGTACTCC.